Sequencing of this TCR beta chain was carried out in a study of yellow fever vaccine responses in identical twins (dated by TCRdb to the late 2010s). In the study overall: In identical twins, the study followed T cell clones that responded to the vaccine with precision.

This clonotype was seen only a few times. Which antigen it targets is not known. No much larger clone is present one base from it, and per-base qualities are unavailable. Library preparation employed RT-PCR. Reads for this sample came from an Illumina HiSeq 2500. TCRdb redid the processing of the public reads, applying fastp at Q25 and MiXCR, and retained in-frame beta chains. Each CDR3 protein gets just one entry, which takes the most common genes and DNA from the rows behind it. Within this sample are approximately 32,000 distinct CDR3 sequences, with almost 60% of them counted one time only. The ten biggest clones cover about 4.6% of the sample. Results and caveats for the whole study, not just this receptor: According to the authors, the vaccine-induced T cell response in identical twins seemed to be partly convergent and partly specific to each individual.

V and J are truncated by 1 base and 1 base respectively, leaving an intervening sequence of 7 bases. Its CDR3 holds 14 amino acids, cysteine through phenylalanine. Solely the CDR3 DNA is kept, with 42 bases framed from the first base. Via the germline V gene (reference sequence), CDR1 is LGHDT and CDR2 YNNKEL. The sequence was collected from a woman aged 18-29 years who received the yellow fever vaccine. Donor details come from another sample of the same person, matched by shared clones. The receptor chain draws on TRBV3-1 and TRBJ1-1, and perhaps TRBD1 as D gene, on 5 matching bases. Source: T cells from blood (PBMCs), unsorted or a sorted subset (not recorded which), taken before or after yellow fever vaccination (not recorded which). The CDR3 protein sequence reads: CASSQGGTNTEAFF. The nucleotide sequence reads TGTGCCAGCAGCCAAGGGGGCACGAACACTGAAGCTTTCTTT.